This TCR beta chain was documented in a study of blood T cell repertoires in COVID-19. Study as a whole: Sites in the United States, Italy and Spain provided acute and convalescent COVID-19 samples. In each case, the material was cDNA or gDNA derived from T cells, B-cell-depleted T cells, or PBMCs.

CDR3 size: 16 residues. The germline gives CDR1 LNHDA, CDR2 SQIVND (reference sequence). With 7 bases removed from V and 0 bases from J, the gap between germline ends came to 18 bases. The table came from immunoSEQ multiplex PCR; TCRdb's copy has only in-frame clones and leaves some out. The data hold about 150,000 clones, with roughly nine tenths observed a single time. The TCR originated in a woman in her seventies with acute or convalescent COVID-19. The specimen was peripheral blood. The V and J genes are TRBV19 and TRBJ1-1; no reliable D call. Here the CDR3 reads CASTPVRTHMNTEAFF. Written as DNA, the CDR3 is TGTGCCAGTACCCCGGTCCGGACTCACATGAACACTGAAGCTTTCTTT.